This TCR beta chain was recorded in a study of cytomegalovirus exposure and HLA in healthy donors. A multiplex PCR was run with 60 Vbeta primers and 13 Jbeta primers. Profiled with immunoSEQ multiplex PCR; TCRdb holds only in-frame clones, not every one. The sample yields roughly 90,000 clones, 70% to 85% seen once. The V end was cut by 1 base, the J end by 5 bases, with 14 bases between. CDR3 length: 15 amino acids. Per germline, CDR1 SGHNT and CDR2 YENEEA. V and J are TRBV11-3 and TRBJ1-1, with D maybe TRBD1 (5 bases). This clonotype was obtained from a man in his thirties or forties in good health and CMV-seropositive. What was sequenced was PBMCs. The CDR3: CASSLGAGSGTEAFF. The CDR3 nucleotides are TGTGCCAGCAGCTTAGGAGCAGGGTCCGGAACTGAAGCTTTCTTT.